One and the same sample provided the 3 T cell receptor beta chains below, sequenced in a study of identifying expanded T cells in peripheral blood. Assay: immunoSEQ multiplex PCR; the TCRdb copy retains only in-frame clones and omits some. The data contain tens of thousands of clones, nearly 90% of them singletons. The sequenced sample consisted of blood. The receptors originated from a person aged 18 to 75 in good health.

The chain is built from TRBV19 and TRBJ1-5; D remains ambiguous. The CDR3 is made up of 15 amino acids. CDR1 and CDR2 (germline): LNHDA, SQIVND (reference sequence). V dropped 3 bases and J dropped 2 bases, with 11 bases sitting between them. The CDR3 loop reads CASSMTGSGNQPQHF. CDR3 nucleotide sequence: TGTGCCAGTAGTATGACGGGATCCGGCAATCAGCCCCAGCATTTT.

V is TRBV29-1 and J is TRBJ2-1; TRBD1 is a possible D gene (6 bases). V was pared by 4 bases and J by 3 bases, with 10 bases between. The germline V gene encodes CDR1 SQVTM and CDR2 ANQGSEA. The CDR3 is 13 residues long. As DNA, the CDR3 is TGCAGCGTTGCAGGGGAAGGCTACAATGAGCAGTTCTTC. Its translation: CSVAGEGYNEQFF.

The chain uses TRBV9 and TRBJ2-1; 11 bases are a match to TRBD2. This CDR3 has 13 amino acids. V gave up 7 bases and J gave up 9 bases; unmatched junction bases: 6. Per germline, CDR1 SGDLS and CDR2 YYNGEE. The CDR3 is CASGPGTSGEQFF. The DNA of the CDR3 is TGTGCCAGCGGCCCCGGGACTAGCGGTGAGCAGTTCTTC.